The source of this T cell receptor (beta chain) is a study of blood T cell repertoires in COVID-19. This CDR3 is built from 18 residues. Some clones are missing from TCRdb's copy, which holds only in-frame ones; the method was immunoSEQ multiplex PCR. This table has 300,000 to 450,000 clones, 89% appearing once. This clone showed up just once. The sample consisted of peripheral blood. The TCR comes from a woman aged 30 to 39 with COVID-19, enrolled during active disease. The chain uses TRBV12-1 and TRBJ1-1; TRBD1, the D gene given by the table, was not confirmed from the DNA. TRBV12-1 is a recognized pseudogene. CDR3 in amino acids: CASSFRQGEKKENTEAFF. CDR3 DNA sequence: TGTGCCAGCAGCTTCCGACAGGGTGAAAAGAAGGAGAACACTGAAGCTTTCTTT.